The 15 T cell receptor beta chains presented below share a single source sample, sequenced in a study of CD8 T cells in Susac syndrome. Random hexamers primed reverse transcription of 0.5 to 1 ug RNA. MiXCR, applied by TCRdb to the immunoSEQ multiplex PCR reads, yields one record per CDR3 protein. The data show over 70,000 distinct CDR3 sequences, about 96% seen once. Specimen: CD8+ T cells from PBMCs. All receptors come from a human donor with Susac syndrome.

The V gene is TRBV30, the J gene TRBJ1-2; TRBD1 is a possible D gene (5 bases). The CDR3 is 14 amino acids. The germline V and J ends were trimmed by 7 bases and 4 bases, with 19 bases remaining between them. CDR1 and CDR2 (germline): GTSNPN, SVGIG (reference sequence). CDR3 DNA sequence: TGTGCCTCCAACCTCCAGGGCCCTAGCTATGGCTACACCTTC. Translated, it gives CASNLQGPSYGYTF. The full variable domain, with the rest looked up from reference TRBV30 and TRBJ1-2, is SQTIHQWPATLVQPVGSPLSLECTVEGTSNPNLYWYRQAAGRGLQLLFYSVGIGQISSEVPQNLSASRPQDRQFILSSKKLLLSDSGFYLCASNLQGPSYGYTFGSGTRLTVV.

V usage is TRBV30 and J usage is TRBJ1-5; D call uncertain. Looked up from germline, CDR1 is GTSNPN and CDR2 is SVGIG (reference sequence). CDR3 length: 14 amino acids. Between the trimmed V and J ends, which lost 0 bases and 2 bases, there was a span of 8 bases. The DNA for the CDR3 is TGTGCCTGGAGTGTTGGGCGAGGCAATCAGCCCCAGCATTTT. This gives the protein CAWSVGRGNQPQHF.

J is TRBJ2-1 and V is TRBV11-1, with D possibly being TRBD2 (5 bases). Germline values: CDR1 SGHAT, CDR2 FQDESV (reference sequence). The CDR3 runs 15 residues. V dropped 0 bases and J dropped 10 bases, with 16 bases sitting between them. The CDR3 loop reads CASSLALGVVGEQFF. The CDR3 bases are TGTGCCAGCAGCTTAGCCCTCGGGGTAGTCGGCGAGCAGTTCTTC.

The chain employs TRBV9 and TRBJ1-5; TRBD1 is a possible D gene (5 bases). The CDR3 is 14 residues long. CDR1 and CDR2 (germline): SGDLS, YYNGEE. Trimming shortened V by 3 bases and J by 5 bases, and 12 bases separated the two germline ends. This CDR3 reads CASSASGTDQPQHF. Here the CDR3 DNA reads TGTGCCAGCAGCGCCTCAGGGACGGATCAGCCCCAGCATTTT.

The genes are TRBV7-3 and TRBJ1-6; TRBD1 matches at 9 bases. The CDR3 sequence is 16 residues long. The germline gives CDR1 SGHTA, CDR2 FQGTGA. The junction had 8 bases not matched to a gene; V was cut back by 5 bases and J by 6 bases. The DNA of the CDR3 is TGTGCCAGCAGCCTTGCGGGGACAGGGACTAATTCACCCCTCCACTTT. Protein product: CASSLAGTGTNSPLHF.

The rearrangement joins TRBV7-9 to TRBJ2-7, with D unresolved. Germline CDR1 reads SEHNR; CDR2 reads FQNEAQ (reference sequence). The CDR3 runs to 13 residues. V gave up 4 bases and J gave up 2 bases, with 9 bases separating them. CDR3 in amino acids: CASSSGSTYEQYF. The CDR3 DNA reads TGTGCCAGCAGCTCCGGATCGACCTACGAGCAGTACTTC.

CDR3 coding DNA: TGTGCCACCAGTGACGAAGGAGTGCAGCCCCAGCATTTT. Translated: CATSDEGVQPQHF. This sequence joins TRBV15 and TRBJ1-5, with unresolved D. CDR1 is LNHNV, CDR2 YYDKDF, per germline (reference sequence). With 6 bases removed from V and 7 bases from J, the gap between germline ends came to 13 bases. This CDR3 contains 13 residues. Filled out from reference TRBV15 and TRBJ1-5, the complete variable domain reads DAMVIQNPRYQVTQFGKPVTLSCSQTLNHNVMYWYQQKSSQAPKLLFHYYDKDFNNEADTPDNFQSRRPNTSFCFLDIRSPGLGDTAMYLCATSDEGVQPQHFGDGTRLSIL.

The V gene is TRBV29-1, the J gene TRBJ1-5, with D possibly TRBD1 on 5 matching bases. V dropped 5 bases and J dropped 1 base, with 12 bases sitting between them. This CDR3 is 14 amino acids long. The germline CDR1 and CDR2 sequences are SQVTM and ANQGSEA. CDR3 residues: CSVPSGGSNQPQHF. Written as DNA, the CDR3 is TGCAGCGTTCCCTCGGGGGGGAGCAATCAGCCCCAGCATTTT.

This chain links TRBV7-9 with TRBJ2-3; 7 bases align to TRBD2. CDR3 length: 12 amino acids. V was pared by 11 bases and J by 0 bases, with 2 bases of the junction left unmatched. Germline V CDR1 and CDR2: SEHNR, FQNEAQ (reference sequence). In DNA form, the CDR3 reads TGTGCCGGGGGGGAAAGCACAGATACGCAGTATTTT. Translated, it gives CAGGESTDTQYF.

The CDR3 DNA is TGCAGCACCGCCAGGATAATGAACACTGAAGCTTTCTTT. Translating gives CSTARIMNTEAFF. V usage is TRBV29-1 and J usage is TRBJ1-1, with D hard to call. Germline loops: CDR1 SQVTM, CDR2 ANQGSEA. V lost 8 bases and J lost 0, with 13 bases in between. The CDR3 extends over 13 amino acids.

J is TRBJ1-3 and V is TRBV27, with D unclear. This CDR3 has 15 amino acids. The germline V and J ends were trimmed by 0 bases and 0 bases, with 6 bases remaining between them. Germline loops: CDR1 MNHEY, CDR2 SMNVEV (reference sequence). In DNA form, the CDR3 reads TGTGCCAGCAGTTTATCGGCAGGCTCTGGAAACACCATATATTTT. It specifies CASSLSAGSGNTIYF.

This clonotype showed up just once. The gene calls are TRBV30 and TRBJ2-5, with D tentatively TRBD1 (6 bases). Germline V gives CDR1 GTSNPN, CDR2 SVGIG (reference sequence). V gave up 8 bases and J gave up 5 bases, with 18 bases separating them. The CDR3 length is 13 residues. The CDR3 DNA reads as TGTGCCGCAGGACAGACGTCTATGGAGACCCAGTACTTC. It encodes CAAGQTSMETQYF.

V gene TRBV27 combines with J gene TRBJ1-1; possible D gene TRBD1, 5 bases. CDR1 is MNHEY, CDR2 SMNVEV, per germline (reference sequence). The CDR3 contains 17 residues. V was cut by 6 bases and J by 3 bases, with 23 bases left in between. CDR3 in amino acids: CASSEIGGRLGDTEAFF. In nucleotides, the CDR3 is TGTGCCAGCAGCGAAATCGGGGGACGATTGGGGGACACTGAAGCTTTCTTT.

V is TRBV27 and J is TRBJ1-4, with TRBD1 matching over 7 bases. Germline CDR1 reads MNHEY; CDR2 reads SMNVEV (reference sequence). Trimming at V came to 6 bases and at J to 8 bases, leaving 15 bases not matched to a gene. The CDR3 is made up of 16 amino acids. CDR3: CASSQPRQGLNEKLFF. As DNA, the CDR3 is TGTGCCAGCAGCCAACCCCGACAGGGTTTGAACGAAAAACTGTTTTTT.

The chain couples TRBV29-1 to TRBJ1-1; D is ambiguous. This CDR3 spans 13 amino acids. Germline V CDR1 and CDR2: SQVTM, ANQGSEA. V lost 3 bases and J 0 bases, leaving 8 bases between the germline ends. The DNA of the CDR3 is TGCAGCGTTGATTCAGTTATGAACACTGAAGCTTTCTTT. Translated, it gives CSVDSVMNTEAFF.